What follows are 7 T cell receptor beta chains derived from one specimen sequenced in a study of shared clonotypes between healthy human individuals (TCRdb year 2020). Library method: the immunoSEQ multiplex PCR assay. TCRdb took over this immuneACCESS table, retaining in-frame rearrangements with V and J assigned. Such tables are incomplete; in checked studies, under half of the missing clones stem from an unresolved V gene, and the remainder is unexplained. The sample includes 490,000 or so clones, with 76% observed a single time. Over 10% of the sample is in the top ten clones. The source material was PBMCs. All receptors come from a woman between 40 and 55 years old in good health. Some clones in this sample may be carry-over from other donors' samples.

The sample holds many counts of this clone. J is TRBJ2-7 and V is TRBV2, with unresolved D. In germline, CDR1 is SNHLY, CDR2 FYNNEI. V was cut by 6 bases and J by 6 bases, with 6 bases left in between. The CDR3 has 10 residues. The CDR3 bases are TGTGCCAGCAGGACGAGCGAGCAGTACTTC. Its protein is CASRTSEQYF.

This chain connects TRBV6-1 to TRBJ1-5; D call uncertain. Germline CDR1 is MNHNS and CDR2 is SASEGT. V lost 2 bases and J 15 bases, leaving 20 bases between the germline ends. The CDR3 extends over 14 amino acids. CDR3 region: CASSELLPGLPLHF. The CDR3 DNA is TGTGCCAGCAGTGAACTCCTACCAGGACTACCCTTGCATTTT.

The CDR3 sequence: CASSFPLSLAGAIDEQFF. For the CDR3, the DNA is TGTGCCAGCAGTTTCCCCCTGAGTCTAGCGGGGGCCATCGATGAGCAGTTCTTC. The chain joins TRBV28 to TRBJ2-1; the match to TRBD2 covers 10 bases. The CDR3 spans 18 residues. V trimming: 3 bases; J trimming: 8 bases; junction bases outside the gene matches: 16. Germline V gene sequence: CDR1 MDHEN, CDR2 SYDVKM.

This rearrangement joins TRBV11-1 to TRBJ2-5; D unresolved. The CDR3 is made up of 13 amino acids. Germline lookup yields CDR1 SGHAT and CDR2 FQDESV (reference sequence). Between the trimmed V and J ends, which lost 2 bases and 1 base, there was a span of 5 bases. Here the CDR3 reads CASSLSSQETQYF. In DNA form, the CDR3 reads TGTGCCAGCAGCTTAAGCAGCCAAGAGACCCAGTACTTC.

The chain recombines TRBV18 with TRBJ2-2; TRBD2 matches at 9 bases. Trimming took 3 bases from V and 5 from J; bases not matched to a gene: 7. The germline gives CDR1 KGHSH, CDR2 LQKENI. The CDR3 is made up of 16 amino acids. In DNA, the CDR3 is TGTGCCAGCTCACCGGCGGGAGGGCCTCGGACCGGGGAGCTGTTTTTT. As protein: CASSPAGGPRTGELFF.

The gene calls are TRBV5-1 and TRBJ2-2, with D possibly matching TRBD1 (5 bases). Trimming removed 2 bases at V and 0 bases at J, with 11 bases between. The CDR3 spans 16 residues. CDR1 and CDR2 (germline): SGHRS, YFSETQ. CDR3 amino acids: CASSFNRNANTGELFF. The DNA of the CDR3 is TGCGCCAGCAGCTTCAACAGGAATGCGAACACCGGGGAGCTGTTTTTT.

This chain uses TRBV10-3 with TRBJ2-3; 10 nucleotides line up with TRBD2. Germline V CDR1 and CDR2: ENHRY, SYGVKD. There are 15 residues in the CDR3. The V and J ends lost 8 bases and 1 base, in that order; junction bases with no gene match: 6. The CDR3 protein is CAISDGLAGTDTQYF. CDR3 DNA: TGTGCCATCTCTGACGGACTAGCGGGCACAGATACGCAGTATTTT.